The entry below gives a single T cell receptor beta chain sequence along with its context. Deletions cut 5 bases from V and 5 bases from J, with 7 bases between. The CDR3 runs to 12 residues. This entry comes from a study of control samples from healthy donors and cancer patients. Profiled with immunoSEQ multiplex PCR; TCRdb holds only in-frame clones, not every one. In the table there are approximately 74,000 clones, about 94% of which are singletons. This chain links TRBV12-3 or TRBV12-4 with TRBJ1-5, with D unresolved. The receptor's source is a woman in her 30s in good health. The sequencing sample was made of blood. CDR3 sequence: CASSRFDQPQHF. As DNA, the CDR3 is TGTGCCAGCAGTCGGTTCGATCAGCCCCAGCATTTT.